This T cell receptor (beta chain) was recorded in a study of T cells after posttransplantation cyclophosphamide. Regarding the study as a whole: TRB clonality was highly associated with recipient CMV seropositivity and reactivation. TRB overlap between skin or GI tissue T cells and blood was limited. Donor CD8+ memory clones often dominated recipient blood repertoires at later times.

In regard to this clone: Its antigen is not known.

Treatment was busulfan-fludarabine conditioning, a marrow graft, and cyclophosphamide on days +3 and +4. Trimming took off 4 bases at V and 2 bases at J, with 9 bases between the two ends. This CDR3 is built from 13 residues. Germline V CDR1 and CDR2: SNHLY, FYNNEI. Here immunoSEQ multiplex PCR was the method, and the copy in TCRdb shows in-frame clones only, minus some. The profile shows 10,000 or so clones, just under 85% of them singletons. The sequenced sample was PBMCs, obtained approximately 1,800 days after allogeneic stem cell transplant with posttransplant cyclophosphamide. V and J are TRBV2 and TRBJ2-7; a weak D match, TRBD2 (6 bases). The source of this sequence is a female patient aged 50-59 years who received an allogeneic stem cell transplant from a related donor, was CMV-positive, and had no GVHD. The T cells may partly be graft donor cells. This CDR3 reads CASSGREAYEQYF. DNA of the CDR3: TGTGCCAGCAGTGGGAGGGAAGCCTACGAGCAGTACTTC.